This T cell receptor beta chain was documented in a study of T cells after yellow fever vaccination. Across the whole study: When fractions had low cell numbers, they were prepared with SMART-Seq v4 Ultra Low Input.

The CDR3 sequence is 14 residues long. Germline CDR1 is MDHEN and CDR2 is SYDVKM. V shed 6 bases and J shed 0 bases, with 10 bases lying between them. Overall study findings and caveats: One caveat is that FACS-sorted repertoires could contain abundant clonotypes contaminating from the bulk population. Relatively few clonotypes were ones that appeared in both CD4 and CD8 compartments.

UMIs and a universal primer site were added when TCR cDNA was made by 5'RACE template switching. Using its own MiXCR run on the 5' RACE reads, TCRdb lists one record per CDR3 protein. The sample has 350,000 or so distinct CDR3 sequences; roughly 8.3% are singletons. On this clonotype itself: Its specificity is unknown.

The V call is TRBV28, the J call TRBJ2-3; D remains ambiguous. The input for sequencing was PBMCs, taken approximately 47 days after the first yellow fever vaccination. The TCR originated in a man younger than 30 who received the YFV17D yellow fever vaccine. The CDR3 reads CASSLPSSTDTQYF. For the CDR3, the DNA is TGTGCCAGCAGCCTTCCGTCTAGCACAGATACGCAGTATTTT.